These 23 T cell receptor beta chains came from one sample sequenced in a study of cytomegalovirus exposure and HLA in healthy donors. PCR employed 60 Vbeta and 13 Jbeta primers. Only in-frame clones appear in the TCRdb table, and some are missing; sequencing was by immunoSEQ multiplex PCR. The profile shows about 200,000 clones, around 73% of them singletons. The source material was PBMCs. The receptors stem from a male donor in good health and CMV-seronegative.

This rearrangement joins TRBV28 to TRBJ2-3, with 8 positions matching TRBD2. There are 16 residues in the CDR3. With 6 bases clipped from V and 0 bases from J, the junction kept 8 bases outside the gene matches. Looked up from germline, CDR1 is MDHEN and CDR2 is SYDVKM. The CDR3 is CASSEKRGLSTDTQYF. Written as DNA, the CDR3 is TGTGCCAGCAGCGAAAAGCGGGGGCTTAGCACAGATACGCAGTATTTT.

V and J are TRBV11-2 and TRBJ2-5, with 7 bases lining up with TRBD2. With V trimmed by 1 base and J by 5 bases, 13 bases remained unmatched. The CDR3 is 17 residues long. Germline loops: CDR1 SGHAT, CDR2 FQNNGV. The chain's CDR3 is CASSLAGGTRSGETQYF. The CDR3 nucleotides are TGTGCCAGCAGCTTAGCGGGAGGTACCCGGTCGGGGGAGACCCAGTACTTC.

The rearrangement links TRBV6-5 to TRBJ1-2; D is unclear. This CDR3 comprises 14 residues. CDR1 and CDR2 (germline): MNHEY, SVGAGI. Trimming cost V 2 bases and J 5 bases, with 12 bases left between them. The DNA of the CDR3 is TGTGCCAGCAGTTACAGCCCAGGCCCATATGGCTACACCTTC. It translates to CASSYSPGPYGYTF.

The CDR3 region is CASSRGTGAYNEQFF. CDR3 nucleotides: TGTGCCAGTAGCCGAGGCACAGGGGCGTACAATGAGCAGTTCTTC. This chain uses TRBV19 with TRBJ2-1; 7 bases fit TRBD1. Germline V gene lookup returns CDR1 LNHDA and CDR2 SQIVND (reference sequence). J was trimmed by 4 bases and V by 6 bases; bases with no gene match: 9. The CDR3 is made up of 15 amino acids.

V is TRBV11-1 and J is TRBJ2-7; D may be TRBD2 (6 bases). Germline loops: CDR1 SGHAT, CDR2 FQDESV (reference sequence). The length of the CDR3 is 15 residues. The V end was cut by 5 bases, the J end by 1 base, with 15 bases between. The CDR3 is CASSRRLGTSYEQYF. DNA of the CDR3: TGTGCCAGCAGCCGGAGACTAGGAACATCCTACGAGCAGTACTTC.

This CDR3 is CASSSTSGFGELFF. The CDR3 DNA follows: TGTGCCAGCAGTTCGACTAGCGGGTTCGGGGAGCTGTTTTTT. This sequence joins TRBV7-2 and TRBJ2-2; TRBD2 agrees at 10 bases. Per the germline V gene, CDR1 is SGHTA and CDR2 is FQGNSA. The ends lost 6 bases at V and 7 bases at J; junction bases unmatched: 5. CDR3 length: 14 amino acids.

The chain uses TRBV29-1 and TRBJ2-1; 7 positions agree with TRBD1. The trim removed 7 bases at V and 3 bases at J, leaving 6 bases unmatched. The CDR3 has 13 amino acids. Germline V gives CDR1 SQVTM, CDR2 ANQGSEA. The CDR3 protein is CSAWTGIYNEQFF. In DNA form, the CDR3 reads TGCAGCGCGTGGACAGGAATCTACAATGAGCAGTTCTTC.

With regard to this clone: One end of the junction does not line up with germline, which may come from a read error. For the CDR3, the DNA is TGTTCCAGCAGCTTACGGGGGGGCGGTGAAAAACTGTTTTTT. Amino acids: CSSSLRGGGEKLFF. The chain employs TRBV7-9 and TRBJ1-4; D may be TRBD1 (6 bases). Germline lookup yields CDR1 SEHNR and CDR2 FQNEAQ (reference sequence). This CDR3 is built from 14 residues.

This clone was seen a few times. Other DNA sequences in this specimen translate into the identical CDR3. The CDR3 nucleotides read TGTGCCAGCAGTCCTACAGGGGGGTCCTACGAGCAGTACTTC. It is translated as CASSPTGGSYEQYF. The chain couples TRBV7-6 to TRBJ2-7; TRBD1 matches 8 bases. V lost 6 bases to trimming and J lost 1 base; unmatched junction nucleotides: 5. The CDR3 length is 14 residues. CDR1 and CDR2 from the germline V gene are SGHVS and FNYEAQ. The whole variable domain, filled in from reference TRBV7-6 and TRBJ2-7, reads GAGVSQSPRYKVTKRGQDVALRCDPISGHVSLYWYRQALGQGPEFLTYFNYEAQQDKSGLPNDRFSAERPEGSISTLTIQRTEQRDSAMYRCASSPTGGSYEQYFGPGTRLTVT.

This clone has only a few counts. The J gene is TRBJ1-2, the V gene TRBV29-1, with a tentative D call TRBD1 (5 bases). This CDR3 has 16 amino acids. Trimming left V 4 bases short and J 3 bases short, with 21 bases between. Germline assignment: CDR1 SQVTM and CDR2 ANQGSEA. The CDR3 DNA sequence: TGCAGCGTTGTGGGTGGGGCAGGGCCACGATACTATGGCTACACCTTC. It yields the protein CSVVGGAGPRYYGYTF. Filled out from reference TRBV29-1 and TRBJ1-2, the complete variable domain reads SAVISQKPSRDICQRGTSLTIQCQVDSQVTMMFWYRQQPGQSLTLIATANQGSEATYESGFVIDKFPISRPNLTFSTLTVSNMSPEDSSIYLCSVVGGAGPRYYGYTFGSGTRLTVV.

The chain joins TRBV11-3 to TRBJ1-1; D is uncertain. This CDR3 has 12 amino acids. Germline V lookup: CDR1 SGHNT, CDR2 YENEEA. Trimming shortened V by 5 bases and J by 1 base, and 5 bases separated the two germline ends. DNA for the CDR3: TGTGCCAGCAGCAACTCGAACACTGAAGCTTTCTTT. Its protein product is CASSNSNTEAFF.

The V gene is TRBV7-9, the J gene TRBJ2-1, with 7 bases fitting TRBD2. CDR3 length: 15 amino acids. J lost 5 bases, V lost 1 base, and 5 bases had no gene match. The germline CDR1 and CDR2 sequences are SEHNR and FQNEAQ (reference sequence). CDR3 residues: CASSLGASGNNEQFF. The CDR3, as DNA: TGTGCCAGCAGCTTAGGCGCTAGCGGTAACAATGAGCAGTTCTTC. The whole variable domain, remainder taken from reference TRBV7-9 and TRBJ2-1, is DTGVSQNPRHKITKRGQNVTFRCDPISEHNRLYWYRQTLGQGPEFLTYFQNEAQLEKSRLLSDRFSAERPKGSFSTLEIQRTEQGDSAMYLCASSLGASGNNEQFFGPGTRLTVL.

This rearrangement joins TRBV7-9 to TRBJ2-7, with 10 bases identical to TRBD1. CDR1 SEHNR and CDR2 FQNEAQ come from the germline V gene (reference sequence). The CDR3 sequence is 14 residues long. V lost 5 bases and J lost 6; bases outside the gene matches: 7. CDR3 sequence: CASSHGQGGSEQYF. The CDR3 DNA is TGTGCCAGCAGCCACGGACAGGGGGGCTCCGAGCAGTACTTC. Complete variable domain (other parts from reference TRBV7-9 and TRBJ2-7): DTGVSQNPRHKITKRGQNVTFRCDPISEHNRLYWYRQTLGQGPEFLTYFQNEAQLEKSRLLSDRFSAERPKGSFSTLEIQRTEQGDSAMYLCASSHGQGGSEQYFGPGTRLTVT.

This chain connects TRBV29-1 to TRBJ1-2; TRBD1 aligns across 9 bases. CDR1 SQVTM and CDR2 ANQGSEA come from the germline V gene. The CDR3 spans 13 residues. Germline trimming cut 0 bases from V and 8 bases from J; bases unmatched to any gene: 4. CDR3 nucleotide sequence: TGCAGCGTTGAAGAAGACAGGGGGTCCGGCTACACCTTC. It is translated as CSVEEDRGSGYTF. The full variable domain, its missing parts supplied by reference TRBV29-1 and TRBJ1-2, is SAVISQKPSRDICQRGTSLTIQCQVDSQVTMMFWYRQQPGQSLTLIATANQGSEATYESGFVIDKFPISRPNLTFSTLTVSNMSPEDSSIYLCSVEEDRGSGYTFGSGTRLTVV.

Remarks on this clone: Relative to the germline gene, one junction end is altered; a read error may explain this. This chain joins TRBV7-7 and TRBJ2-1, with 9 bases aligning to TRBD1. Germline V gene sequence: CDR1 SSHAT, CDR2 FNYEAQ (reference sequence). The CDR3 is 14 amino acids. CDR3 residues: CASSLTGGENEQFF. DNA for the CDR3: TGTGCTAGCAGTTTGACAGGGGGTGAGAATGAGCAGTTCTTC.

This clone appeared once. The gene calls are TRBV12-5 and TRBJ2-1, with 16 bases matching TRBD2. The CDR3 is made up of 17 amino acids. Germline V gives CDR1 LGHNT, CDR2 FRNRAP. Trimming cost V 4 bases and J 8 bases; bases outside gene matches: 8. CDR3: CASGSTGTSGRAHEQFF. The CDR3 coding sequence is TGTGCTAGTGGTTCCACCGGGACTAGCGGGAGGGCGCATGAGCAGTTCTTC.

V usage is TRBV5-1 and J usage is TRBJ2-3, with 7 bases matching TRBD2. V lost 3 bases to trimming and J lost 4 bases; unmatched junction nucleotides: 5. The CDR3 loop spans 14 amino acids. Germline CDR1 reads SGHRS; CDR2 reads YFSETQ. The CDR3 region has the DNA TGCGCCAGCAGCTCTGGACTAGTCCCAGATACGCAGTATTTT. Translated, it gives CASSSGLVPDTQYF.

This clone was seen once. The chain is built from TRBV6-5 and TRBJ2-1; 7 positions agree with TRBD1. The CDR3 is made up of 14 amino acids. Germline V gene data show CDR1 as MNHEY and CDR2 as SVGAGI. Losses at the gene ends were 4 bases for V and 6 bases for J; bases not matched to a gene: 6. CDR3 DNA sequence: TGTGCCAGCAGTTTAGACAGGGTCCGCAATGAGCAGTTCTTC. This codes for CASSLDRVRNEQFF.

CDR3: CASSLYRGSMDSPLHF. The CDR3 DNA sequence: TGTGCCAGCAGCTTATACAGGGGTTCTATGGATTCACCCCTCCACTTT. The chain is built from TRBV5-8 and TRBJ1-6, with 7 bases identical to TRBD1. Per germline, CDR1 SGHTS and CDR2 YDEGEE. This CDR3 comprises 16 residues. V was pared by 2 bases and J by 8 bases, with 10 bases of the junction left unmatched.

The chain couples TRBV10-1 to TRBJ1-3, with a weak D call TRBD1 (6 bases). Per the germline V gene, CDR1 is WNHNN and CDR2 is SYGVQD (reference sequence). CDR3 size: 14 residues. V shed 4 bases and J shed 7 bases, with 14 bases lying between them. The CDR3 sequence: CASSVDRTANTIYF. DNA for the CDR3: TGCGCCAGCAGTGTCGACAGGACAGCGAACACCATATATTTT.

This chain joins TRBV9 and TRBJ1-3; 11 positions match TRBD1. CDR3 length: 16 amino acids. Germline V gene lookup returns CDR1 SGDLS and CDR2 YYNGEE. V shed 3 bases, J shed 0 bases, and the junction held 2 bases outside the gene matches. This CDR3 reads CASSEGTGGSGNTIYF. DNA for the CDR3: TGTGCCAGCAGCGAGGGGACAGGGGGCTCTGGAAACACCATATATTTT.

This chain links TRBV19 with TRBJ2-1; TRBD2 aligns across 10 bases. With 3 bases clipped from V and 0 bases from J, the junction kept 2 bases outside the gene matches. The length of the CDR3 is 16 residues. CDR1 is LNHDA and CDR2 is SQIVND in the germline V gene (reference sequence). The DNA for the CDR3 is TGTGCCAGTAGTATGGTAGCGGGAGGCTCCTACAATGAGCAGTTCTTC. Translation: CASSMVAGGSYNEQFF.

This clone was observed at least ten times. The CDR3 sequence is CASSVAGGADTQYF. CDR3 bases: TGTGCCAGCAGTGTAGCGGGAGGGGCAGATACGCAGTATTTT. V usage is TRBV6-4 and J usage is TRBJ2-3; 11 bases are a match to TRBD2. V shed 4 bases and J 4 bases; nucleotides not matched to a gene: 1. This CDR3 contains 14 residues. Per the germline V gene, CDR1 is MRHNA and CDR2 is SNTAGT.